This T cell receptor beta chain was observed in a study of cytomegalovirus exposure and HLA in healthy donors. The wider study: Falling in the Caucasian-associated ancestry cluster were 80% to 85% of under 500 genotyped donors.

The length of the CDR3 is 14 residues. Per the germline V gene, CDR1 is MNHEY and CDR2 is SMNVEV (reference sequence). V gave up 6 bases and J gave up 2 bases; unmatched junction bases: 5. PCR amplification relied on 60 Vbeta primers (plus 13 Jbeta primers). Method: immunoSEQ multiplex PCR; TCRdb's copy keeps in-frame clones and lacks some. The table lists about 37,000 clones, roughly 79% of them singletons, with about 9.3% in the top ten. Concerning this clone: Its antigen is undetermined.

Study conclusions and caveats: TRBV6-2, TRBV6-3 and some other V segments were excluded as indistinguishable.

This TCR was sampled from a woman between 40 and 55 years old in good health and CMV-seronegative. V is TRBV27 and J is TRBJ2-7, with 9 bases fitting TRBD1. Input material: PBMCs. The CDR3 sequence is CASSNRGPTYEQYF. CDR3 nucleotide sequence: TGTGCCAGCAGCAACAGGGGGCCCACCTACGAGCAGTACTTC.